The 30 T cell receptor beta chains given below trace back to one sample, sequenced in a study of OX40 agonist ivuxolimab in advanced cancers. Only in-frame clones appear in the TCRdb table, and some are missing; sequencing was by immunoSEQ multiplex PCR. The profile shows tens of thousands of clones, 75% to 85% of them singletons. Sequenced here: CD4+ or CD8+ T cells sorted from blood, sampled in a trial of the OX40 agonist ivuxolimab. The receptor set was obtained from an adult with an advanced solid tumor such as melanoma, head and neck, liver or kidney cancer.

The chain employs TRBV28 and TRBJ2-7; D is uncertain. Trimming left V 6 bases short and J 3 bases short, with 18 bases between. This CDR3 is 15 amino acids long. Germline V gene data show CDR1 as MDHEN and CDR2 as SYDVKM. The CDR3 reads CASRDPQEGYYEQYF. DNA for the CDR3: TGTGCCAGCAGGGACCCGCAGGAAGGTTACTACGAGCAGTACTTC.

The rearrangement joins TRBV11-3 to TRBJ2-7; either TRBD1 or TRBD2 may supply D (5 bases each). Trimming left V 6 bases short and J 1 base short, with 13 bases between. The germline CDR1 and CDR2 sequences are SGHNT and YENEEA. The CDR3 is made up of 14 amino acids. CDR3 nucleotides: TGTGCCAGCAGTCGTCGGGACGAGTCCTACGAGCAGTACTTC. It translates to CASSRRDESYEQYF. Combining the CDR3 with reference TRBV11-3 and TRBJ2-7 gives the whole variable domain EAGVVQSPRYKIIEKKQPVAFWCNPISGHNTLYWYLQNLGQGPELLIRYENEEAVDDSQLPKDRFSAERLKGVDSTLKIQPAELGDSAVYLCASSRRDESYEQYFGPGTRLTVT.

The chain is built from TRBV7-9 and TRBJ2-3, with 7 bases that match TRBD2. The V gene end was trimmed by 5 bases and the J gene end by 2 bases; junction bases not matched to a gene: 10. The CDR3 consists of 16 residues. Germline CDR1 reads SEHNR; CDR2 reads FQNEAQ (reference sequence). The CDR3 DNA reads TGTGCCAGCAGCCCCTTTGGGGGGGGAGACACAGATACGCAGTATTTT. It specifies CASSPFGGGDTDTQYF.

This chain joins TRBV2 and TRBJ1-5, with a tentative D call TRBD1 (6 bases). CDR1 is SNHLY and CDR2 is FYNNEI in the germline V gene. Between the trimmed V and J ends, which lost 4 bases and 4 bases, there was a span of 14 bases. The CDR3 sequence is 15 residues long. DNA of the CDR3: TGTGCCAGCAGTGTATGGGACACTGGAAATCAGCCCCAGCATTTT. It is translated as CASSVWDTGNQPQHF. Using reference TRBV2 and TRBJ1-5 for the parts outside the CDR3, the full variable domain is EPEVTQTPSHQVTQMGQEVILRCVPISNHLYFYWYRQILGQKVEFLVSFYNNEISEKSEIFDDQFSVERPDGSNFTLKIRSTKLEDSAMYFCASSVWDTGNQPQHFGDGTRLSIL.

This chain links TRBV27 with TRBJ2-1; 7 nucleotides match TRBD2. The CDR3 covers 15 residues. The germline V gene encodes CDR1 MNHEY and CDR2 SMNVEV (reference sequence). The ends lost 2 bases at V and 10 bases at J; junction bases unmatched: 11. DNA for the CDR3: TGTGCCAGCAGTTTAGAGGGATGGGGGGGACCGGAGCAGTTCTTC. Encoded protein: CASSLEGWGGPEQFF.

The chain is built from TRBV19 and TRBJ2-1, with D maybe TRBD2 (6 bases). The CDR3 loop spans 17 amino acids. Germline CDR1 reads LNHDA; CDR2 reads SQIVND (reference sequence). Trimming pared 3 bases from V and 3 bases from J, leaving 18 bases between. CDR3 sequence reads: CASSIFGTGEYYNEQFF. The CDR3 nucleotides read TGTGCCAGTAGTATCTTTGGGACTGGGGAATACTACAATGAGCAGTTCTTC.

This chain connects TRBV11-2 to TRBJ2-1; no clear D. This CDR3 comprises 16 residues. The germline CDR1 and CDR2 sequences are SGHAT and FQNNGV. V lost 5 bases, J lost 6 bases, and 20 bases lay in between. The CDR3 loop is CASSEPPWLYPNEQFF. The DNA for the CDR3 is TGTGCCAGCAGCGAACCACCGTGGCTATACCCCAATGAGCAGTTCTTC.

The chain combines TRBV28 with TRBJ2-5; possibly TRBD2 for D (6 bases). With 6 bases removed from V and 2 bases from J, the gap between germline ends came to 16 bases. The germline V gene has CDR1 MDHEN and CDR2 SYDVKM. The CDR3 length is 15 residues. In DNA form, the CDR3 reads TGTGCCAGCAGGAAAGTGGGACTGGCACAAGAGACCCAGTACTTC. Protein sequence: CASRKVGLAQETQYF.

This clone is a singleton in its sample. The CDR3 DNA is TGTGCCAGCAGCTTAGAAGGGAACTATGGCTACACCTTC. Amino acid sequence: CASSLEGNYGYTF. The chain recombines TRBV7-3 with TRBJ1-2; D uncertain. The V gene's germline CDR1 is SGHTA and CDR2 FQGTGA. The CDR3 is 13 residues long. Trimming removed 2 bases at V and 2 bases at J, with 6 bases between.

The V gene is TRBV27, the J gene TRBJ2-3; weak D call: TRBD2 (5 bases). Per the germline V gene, CDR1 is MNHEY and CDR2 is SMNVEV (reference sequence). The CDR3 has 14 amino acids. V was pared by 8 bases and J by 0 bases, with 12 bases between. CDR3 region: CASRGRISTDTQYF. CDR3 nucleotides: TGTGCCAGCCGGGGTAGGATTAGCACAGATACGCAGTATTTT.

The V and J genes are TRBV15 and TRBJ2-7; 9 bases align to TRBD1. The V and J ends lost 6 bases and 6 bases, in that order; junction bases with no gene match: 9. The CDR3 loop spans 14 amino acids. Per germline, CDR1 LNHNV and CDR2 YYDKDF (reference sequence). Here the CDR3 DNA reads TGTGCCACCAGTAGCGGACAGGGGTATAGCGAGCAGTACTTC. It translates to CATSSGQGYSEQYF.

The chain links TRBV27 to TRBJ2-7; TRBD2 matches at 11 bases. The CDR3 length is 16 residues. Trimming cost V 2 bases and J 2 bases; bases outside gene matches: 5. The germline CDR1 and CDR2 sequences are MNHEY and SMNVEV (reference sequence). The CDR3 is CASSLGLAGGTYEQYF. CDR3 nucleotides: TGTGCCAGCAGTTTAGGGCTAGCGGGGGGAACCTACGAGCAGTACTTC.

The chain uses TRBV18 and TRBJ2-1, with 7 nucleotides matching TRBD2. CDR1 is KGHSH, CDR2 LQKENI, per germline. Trimming at V came to 3 bases and at J to 10 bases, leaving 9 bases not matched to a gene. CDR3 length: 14 amino acids. The CDR3 nucleotides read TGTGCCAGCTCACCTTTCGGGGGGAAGGAAGAGCAGTTCTTC. It is translated as CASSPFGGKEEQFF.

The chain recombines TRBV7-8 with TRBJ1-2; D unresolved. CDR3 size: 14 residues. The germline CDR1 and CDR2 sequences are SGHVS and FQNEAQ. Trimming removed 5 bases from V and 6 bases from J, with 16 bases in between. The CDR3 region is CASSQGSSVDGYTF. For the CDR3, the DNA is TGTGCCAGCAGCCAAGGGAGCTCAGTCGATGGCTACACCTTC.

V usage is TRBV4-2 and J usage is TRBJ2-7, with 7 bases lining up with TRBD1. The CDR3 has 16 residues. Germline V gene data show CDR1 as LGHNA and CDR2 as YNFKEQ. Trimming removed 0 bases from V and 3 bases from J; junction bases left unmatched: 8. CDR3 in DNA: TGTGCCAGCAGCCAAGAAATTGGACAGGCCAACTACGAGCAGTACTTC. Encoded protein: CASSQEIGQANYEQYF.

The chain employs TRBV5-1 and TRBJ2-5; 13 bases map to TRBD2. Germline V gene lookup returns CDR1 SGHRS and CDR2 YFSETQ. With V trimmed by 0 bases and J by 1 base, 0 bases remained unmatched. The CDR3 extends over 16 amino acids. The CDR3, as DNA: TGCGCCAGCAGCTTGGGACTAGCGGGGGGCCAAGAGACCCAGTACTTC. Protein sequence: CASSLGLAGGQETQYF.

With regard to this clone: Within the sample, other DNA sequences also encode this same CDR3. The chain joins TRBV4-1 to TRBJ1-1; TRBD1 is a possible D gene (5 bases). Per germline, CDR1 MGHRA and CDR2 YSYEKL. This CDR3 contains 14 residues. V dropped 0 bases and J dropped 1 base, with 6 bases sitting between them. The CDR3 DNA follows: TGCGCCAGCAGCCAAGACAGGGCGAACACTGAAGCTTTCTTT. It is translated as CASSQDRANTEAFF.

The chain has TRBV7-9 and TRBJ1-1, with D unresolved. CDR1 is SEHNR, CDR2 FQNEAQ, per germline (reference sequence). Trimming left V 2 bases short and J 5 bases short, with 9 bases between. This CDR3 comprises 13 residues. The CDR3 spells CASSLTNMTEAFF. For the CDR3, the DNA is TGTGCCAGCAGCTTAACAAATATGACTGAAGCTTTCTTT.

The chain combines TRBV13 with TRBJ1-2, with 9 bases fitting TRBD1. Germline assignment: CDR1 PRHDT and CDR2 FYEKMQ (reference sequence). CDR3 length: 13 amino acids. Unmatched junction bases numbered 5, after V lost 4 bases and J lost 8 bases. The CDR3: CASSSDRGRGYTF. CDR3 DNA sequence: TGTGCCAGCAGCTCGGACAGGGGAAGGGGCTACACCTTC.

The rearrangement uses TRBV28 and TRBJ1-4; TRBD1 is a possible D gene (6 bases). Germline V CDR1 and CDR2: MDHEN, SYDVKM. V lost 1 base and J 3 bases, leaving 9 bases between the germline ends. CDR3 length: 15 amino acids. The CDR3 region is CASSLSGQSNEKLFF. CDR3 bases: TGTGCCAGCAGTTTATCCGGACAGTCTAATGAAAAACTGTTTTTT. The full variable domain, rest sourced from reference TRBV28 and TRBJ1-4, is DVKVTQSSRYLVKRTGEKVFLECVQDMDHENMFWYRQDPGLGLRLIYFSYDVKMKEKGDIPEGYSVSREKKERFSLILESASTNQTSMYLCASSLSGQSNEKLFFGSGTQLSVL.

The chain uses TRBV19 and TRBJ1-1; tentative D call: TRBD1 (6 bases). V was shortened by 3 bases and J by 5 bases, with 16 bases between the two germline ends. This CDR3 region has 15 residues. The V gene's germline CDR1 is LNHDA and CDR2 SQIVND (reference sequence). CDR3 DNA: TGTGCCAGTAGTATCGCGGTAACAGGGCATACTGAAGCTTTCTTT. As protein: CASSIAVTGHTEAFF.

This clone was detected only once. The gene calls are TRBV11-2 and TRBJ1-4, with TRBD1 matching 10 bases. The CDR3 is 19 residues long. Germline-derived CDR1 and CDR2 are SGHAT and FQNNGV. After removal of 1 base from V and 2 bases from J, the junction contained 10 bases not matched to a gene. CDR3 residues: CASSLAVWDRGPTNEKLFF. The CDR3 DNA sequence: TGTGCCAGCAGCTTAGCGGTCTGGGACAGGGGTCCCACTAATGAAAAACTGTTTTTT.

This clone was observed a handful of times. The chain couples TRBV19 to TRBJ2-7; D is unclear. CDR3 length: 14 amino acids. Germline V CDR1 and CDR2: LNHDA, SQIVND (reference sequence). Between the trimmed V and J ends, which lost 1 base and 3 bases, there was a span of 10 bases. The CDR3 bases are TGTGCCAGTAGTATAGGGGGAAGGATCTACGAGCAGTACTTC. This gives the protein CASSIGGRIYEQYF.

This clone showed up just a few times. The rearrangement uses TRBV11-2 and TRBJ1-6; D not certain. This CDR3 has 11 residues. Germline V lookup: CDR1 SGHAT, CDR2 FQNNGV. V shed 3 bases and J shed 10 bases, with 4 bases lying between them. CDR3 bases: TGTGCCAGCAGCTTGGGGTCACCCCTCCACTTT. Protein: CASSLGSPLHF.

This clone was seen ten or more times. This sequence joins TRBV5-8 and TRBJ1-1; 8 positions match TRBD1. V dropped 7 bases and J dropped 3; count of bases not matched to a gene: 17. The germline CDR1 and CDR2 sequences are SGHTS and YDEGEE. This CDR3 comprises 17 residues. CDR3 coding DNA: TGTGCCAGCGAGCCCCTGCTTCAGACAGGGGTGGACACTGAAGCTTTCTTT. Amino acids: CASEPLLQTGVDTEAFF.

The rearrangement links TRBV30 to TRBJ1-1, with D perhaps matching TRBD1 (5 bases). This CDR3 comprises 13 residues. Trimming took off 2 bases at V and 4 bases at J, with 11 bases between the two ends. Germline V CDR1 and CDR2: GTSNPN, SVGIG (reference sequence). The CDR3 loop reads CAWSLLGPTEAFF. The CDR3 nucleotides read TGTGCCTGGAGTCTCTTGGGACCCACTGAAGCTTTCTTT. The full variable domain, in which reference TRBV30 and TRBJ1-1 provide the parts outside the CDR3, is SQTIHQWPATLVQPVGSPLSLECTVEGTSNPNLYWYRQAAGRGLQLLFYSVGIGQISSEVPQNLSASRPQDRQFILSSKKLLLSDSGFYLCAWSLLGPTEAFFGQGTRLTVV.

V and J are TRBV28 and TRBJ1-3; D uncertain. Germline values: CDR1 MDHEN, CDR2 SYDVKM. V was clipped by 6 bases and J by 4 bases, with 16 bases between them. This CDR3 is built from 15 residues. CDR3 region: CASRAVGFSGNTIYF. The CDR3 nucleotides read TGTGCCAGCAGGGCTGTAGGTTTTTCAGGAAACACCATATATTTT.

The chain recombines TRBV6-4 with TRBJ2-1; 13 bases align to TRBD2. Germline trimming cut 2 bases from V and 8 bases from J; bases unmatched to any gene: 9. The CDR3 totals 17 residues. Germline lookup yields CDR1 MRHNA and CDR2 SNTAGT. The CDR3 sequence: CASSDGTSGVPVHEQFF. For the CDR3, the DNA is TGTGCCAGCAGTGACGGGACTAGCGGGGTGCCGGTCCATGAGCAGTTCTTC.

The V gene is TRBV27, the J gene TRBJ1-3; 7 bases are a match to TRBD1. V shed 4 bases, J shed 0 bases, and the junction held 9 bases outside the gene matches. CDR1 MNHEY and CDR2 SMNVEV come from the germline V gene (reference sequence). The CDR3 contains 17 residues. As DNA, the CDR3 is TGTGCCAGCAGTTCGGGACAGCCCCAGACCTCTGGAAACACCATATATTTT. This codes for CASSSGQPQTSGNTIYF.

This chain links TRBV7-6 with TRBJ1-1; 9 nucleotides agree with TRBD1. CDR3 length: 17 amino acids. Per germline, CDR1 SGHVS and CDR2 FNYEAQ. J gave up 2 bases and V 5 bases, and 12 bases lay outside the gene matches. The CDR3: CASSQRSGTGPNTEAFF. CDR3 coding DNA: TGTGCCAGCAGCCAGAGGTCCGGGACAGGGCCTAACACTGAAGCTTTCTTT. The full variable domain, in which reference TRBV7-6 and TRBJ1-1 provide the parts outside the CDR3, is GAGVSQSPRYKVTKRGQDVALRCDPISGHVSLYWYRQALGQGPEFLTYFNYEAQQDKSGLPNDRFSAERPEGSISTLTIQRTEQRDSAMYRCASSQRSGTGPNTEAFFGQGTRLTVV.